This entry lists 17 T cell receptor beta chains sequenced from one sample in a study of blood T cell repertoires in COVID-19. Produced via immunoSEQ multiplex PCR; TCRdb's table is partial and in-frame only. The sample yields some 290,000 clones, roughly 91% seen once. The specimen sequenced was peripheral blood. These receptors all stem from a woman aged 30 to 39 with COVID-19, enrolled during active disease.

The chain recombines TRBV3-1 (or the pseudogene TRBV3-2) with TRBJ2-3, with a weak D call TRBD2 (7 bases). Germline V gene data show CDR1 as LGHDT and CDR2 as YNNKEL (reference sequence). Trimming pared 6 bases from V and 5 bases from J, leaving 21 bases between. The CDR3 runs to 16 residues. The CDR3 DNA sequence: TGTGCCAGCAGTTGGGAGGGGAGGGGGGCGGAAGATACGCAGTATTTT. This sequence encodes CASSWEGRGAEDTQYF.

The chain links TRBV3-1 (or the pseudogene TRBV3-2) to TRBJ1-2; D perhaps matches TRBD1 (5 bases). Germline loops: CDR1 LGHDT, CDR2 YNNKEL (reference sequence). V was trimmed by 3 bases and J by 0 bases, leaving 11 bases between them. The CDR3 is 15 residues long. The CDR3 region has the DNA TGTGCCAGCAGCCAGGAGTGGGGGGCTAACTATGGCTACACCTTC. It specifies CASSQEWGANYGYTF.

The chain joins TRBV28 to TRBJ1-4; D gene unclear. CDR3 length: 13 amino acids. V was trimmed by 3 bases and J by 4 bases, leaving 6 bases between them. Germline V gene data show CDR1 as MDHEN and CDR2 as SYDVKM. Here the CDR3 reads CASSLSNNEKLFF. In nucleotides, the CDR3 is TGTGCCAGCAGTTTGAGCAATAATGAAAAACTGTTTTTT.

The rearrangement links TRBV25-1 to TRBJ1-1; the match to TRBD1 covers 7 bases. The junction had 1 base not matched to a gene; V was cut back by 6 bases and J by 6 bases. Per the germline V gene, CDR1 is MGHDK and CDR2 is SYGVNS. The CDR3 runs to 11 residues. The CDR3, as DNA: TGTGCCAGCAGGACAGGGCCTGAAGCTTTCTTT. Its protein product is CASRTGPEAFF.

The gene calls are TRBV7-9 and TRBJ1-4; D perhaps matches TRBD1 (5 bases). V shed 5 bases and J shed 0 bases, with 19 bases lying between them. The CDR3 contains 18 residues. Germline CDR1 reads SEHNR; CDR2 reads FQNEAQ (reference sequence). The CDR3 loop reads CASSLGQGGDATNEKLFF. Here the CDR3 DNA reads TGTGCCAGCAGCCTAGGACAAGGTGGTGATGCAACTAATGAAAAACTGTTTTTT.

The sample holds a few counts of this clone. The genes are TRBV5-6 and TRBJ2-1; 7 bases are shared with TRBD1. The CDR3 contains 17 residues. Germline loops: CDR1 SGHDT, CDR2 YYEEEE. The V and J ends lost 3 bases and 3 bases, in that order; junction bases with no gene match: 12. The CDR3 sequence: CASSSTPAGTVYNEQFF. The CDR3 DNA is TGTGCCAGCAGCTCAACCCCTGCCGGGACAGTCTACAATGAGCAGTTCTTC. The variable domain in full, with the rest retrieved from reference TRBV5-6 and TRBJ2-1, is DAGVTQSPTHLIKTRGQQVTLRCSPKSGHDTVSWYQQALGQGPQFIFQYYEEEERQRGNFPDRFSGHQFPNYSSELNVNALLLGDSALYLCASSSTPAGTVYNEQFFGPGTRLTVL.

The chain joins TRBV7-9 to TRBJ1-5; perhaps TRBD1 as D (6 bases). The CDR3 has 14 residues. Germline V CDR1 and CDR2: SEHNR, FQNEAQ (reference sequence). V shed 5 bases and J shed 6 bases, with 14 bases lying between them. The CDR3 loop reads CASSLGGAIQPQHF. The DNA of the CDR3 is TGTGCCAGCAGCCTGGGGGGGGCGATTCAGCCCCAGCATTTT. The full variable domain, with the rest looked up from reference TRBV7-9 and TRBJ1-5, is DTGVSQNPRHKITKRGQNVTFRCDPISEHNRLYWYRQTLGQGPEFLTYFQNEAQLEKSRLLSDRFSAERPKGSFSTLEIQRTEQGDSAMYLCASSLGGAIQPQHFGDGTRLSIL.

This chain connects TRBV27 to TRBJ2-3, with TRBD1 as a possible D gene (5 bases). Trimming pared 2 bases from V and 6 bases from J, leaving 12 bases between. CDR3 length equals 14 residues. Per germline, CDR1 MNHEY and CDR2 SMNVEV (reference sequence). CDR3 DNA: TGTGCCAGCAGTTTAAGGGATGGGGCGGATACGCAGTATTTT. The encoded protein is CASSLRDGADTQYF.

V usage is TRBV21-1 and J usage is TRBJ2-2; TRBD1, the D gene given by the table, was not confirmed from the DNA. TRBV21-1 is shown as a pseudogene. The CDR3 runs 15 residues. DNA for the CDR3: TGTGCCAGCAGCCACCGGGGCAGGGGTTCTTGGGAGCTGTTTTTT. Residues: CASSHRGRGSWELFF.

The rearrangement links TRBV4-2 to TRBJ1-1, with 7 bases matching TRBD1. The CDR3 length is 15 residues. Trimming removed 3 bases from V and 0 bases from J; junction bases left unmatched: 4. Germline CDR1 is LGHNA and CDR2 is YNFKEQ. As DNA, the CDR3 is TGTGCCAGCAGCCACCACAGGGGATTGAACACTGAAGCTTTCTTT. Amino acids: CASSHHRGLNTEAFF.

The rearrangement joins TRBV19 to TRBJ1-6; D unclear. V lost 6 bases, J lost 10 bases, and 16 bases lay in between. The CDR3 contains 14 residues. CDR1 is LNHDA and CDR2 is SQIVND in the germline V gene (reference sequence). The CDR3 region has the DNA TGTGCCAGTAGCACTCTTTCCTCGGGATCACCCCTCCACTTT. Protein: CASSTLSSGSPLHF.

This sequence joins TRBV3-1 (or the pseudogene TRBV3-2) and TRBJ1-5; no definite D call. Germline CDR1 LGHDT, CDR2 YNNKEL (reference sequence). The V end was cut by 1 base, the J end by 4 bases, with 14 bases between. The CDR3 is 16 residues long. CDR3 in amino acids: CASSQGISQPNQPQHF. Written as DNA, the CDR3 is TGTGCCAGCAGCCAAGGTATTAGCCAACCTAATCAGCCCCAGCATTTT.

This sequence joins TRBV7-9 and TRBJ1-4, with TRBD1 matching over 7 bases. The V gene's germline CDR1 is SEHNR and CDR2 FQNEAQ (reference sequence). V shed 2 bases and J 8 bases; nucleotides not matched to a gene: 8. The CDR3 has 15 amino acids. CDR3 amino acids: CASSLTPTGSEKLFF. Here the CDR3 DNA reads TGTGCCAGCAGCTTAACTCCGACAGGGAGCGAAAAACTGTTTTTT. The complete variable domain, with remaining parts taken from reference TRBV7-9 and TRBJ1-4, reads DTGVSQNPRHKITKRGQNVTFRCDPISEHNRLYWYRQTLGQGPEFLTYFQNEAQLEKSRLLSDRFSAERPKGSFSTLEIQRTEQGDSAMYLCASSLTPTGSEKLFFGSGTQLSVL.

This chain connects TRBV7-2 to TRBJ2-2; D is possibly TRBD2 (5 bases). The CDR3 contains 14 residues. Germline lookup yields CDR1 SGHTA and CDR2 FQGNSA. Trimming stripped 3 bases from V and 5 bases from J, with 10 bases between. The CDR3, as DNA: TGTGCCAGCAGCTTTCTCGGGGTTACCGGGGAGCTGTTTTTT. This translates into CASSFLGVTGELFF. The whole variable domain, remainder taken from reference TRBV7-2 and TRBJ2-2, is GAGVSQSPSNKVTEKGKDVELRCDPISGHTALYWYRQSLGQGLEFLIYFQGNSAPDKSGLPSDRFSAERTGGSVSTLTIQRTQQEDSAVYLCASSFLGVTGELFFGEGSRLTVL.

The CDR3 protein is CATSGDTEANYGYTF. The CDR3 DNA reads as TGTGCCACCAGCGGGGACACCGAAGCTAACTATGGCTACACCTTC. The J gene is TRBJ1-2, the V gene TRBV15, with D possibly TRBD1 on 6 matching bases. Germline loops: CDR1 LNHNV, CDR2 YYDKDF (reference sequence). The CDR3 runs 15 residues. Trimming left V 5 bases short and J 0 bases short, with 13 bases between.

This clone has just a few counts. The J gene is TRBJ2-7, the V gene TRBV27; TRBD1 might be the D (5 bases). Trimming removed 4 bases at V and 3 bases at J, with 13 bases between. This CDR3 is built from 14 residues. The germline V gene encodes CDR1 MNHEY and CDR2 SMNVEV (reference sequence). CDR3 in amino acids: CASSSGLSSYEQYF. Written as DNA, the CDR3 is TGTGCCAGCAGTTCAGGGCTGAGTAGCTACGAGCAGTACTTC.

This rearrangement joins TRBV27 to TRBJ2-7, with D perhaps matching TRBD2 (5 bases). Germline CDR1 MNHEY, CDR2 SMNVEV (reference sequence). Between the trimmed V and J ends, which lost 8 bases and 4 bases, there was a span of 12 bases. The CDR3 loop spans 12 amino acids. The CDR3 protein is CASRTSPYEQYF. CDR3 bases: TGTGCCAGCCGGACTTCCCCTTACGAGCAGTACTTC.